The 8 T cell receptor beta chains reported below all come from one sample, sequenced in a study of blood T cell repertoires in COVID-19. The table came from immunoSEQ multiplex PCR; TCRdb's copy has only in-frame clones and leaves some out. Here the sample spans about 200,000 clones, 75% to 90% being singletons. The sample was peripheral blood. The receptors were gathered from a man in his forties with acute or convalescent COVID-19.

This chain's CDR3 is CASSPVGQLDYGYTF. DNA of the CDR3: TGCGCCAGCAGCCCGGTGGGACAGCTCGACTATGGCTACACCTTC. The chain is built from TRBV4-1 and TRBJ1-2; 7 positions match TRBD1. The CDR3 is 15 amino acids. V trimming: 4 bases; J trimming: 3 bases; junction bases outside the gene matches: 8. Germline V gene data show CDR1 as MGHRA and CDR2 as YSYEKL.

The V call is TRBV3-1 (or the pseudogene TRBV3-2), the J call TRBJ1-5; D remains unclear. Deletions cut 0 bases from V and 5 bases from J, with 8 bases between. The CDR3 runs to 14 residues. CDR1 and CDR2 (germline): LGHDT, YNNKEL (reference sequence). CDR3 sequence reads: CASSQDHTYQPQHF. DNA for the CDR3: TGTGCCAGCAGCCAAGATCATACATATCAGCCCCAGCATTTT.

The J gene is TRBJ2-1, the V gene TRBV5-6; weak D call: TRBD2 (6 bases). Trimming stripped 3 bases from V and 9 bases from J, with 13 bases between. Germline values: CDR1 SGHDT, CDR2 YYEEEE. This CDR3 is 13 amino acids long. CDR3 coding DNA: TGTGCCAGCAGCTGGGGCGGGGACTTTGAGCAGTTCTTC. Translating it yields CASSWGGDFEQFF.

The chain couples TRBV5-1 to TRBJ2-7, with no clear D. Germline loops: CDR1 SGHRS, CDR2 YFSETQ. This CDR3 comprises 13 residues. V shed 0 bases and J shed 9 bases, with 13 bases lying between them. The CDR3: CASSLEGGSRQYF. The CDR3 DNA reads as TGCGCCAGCAGCTTGGAAGGCGGCTCCCGGCAGTACTTC.

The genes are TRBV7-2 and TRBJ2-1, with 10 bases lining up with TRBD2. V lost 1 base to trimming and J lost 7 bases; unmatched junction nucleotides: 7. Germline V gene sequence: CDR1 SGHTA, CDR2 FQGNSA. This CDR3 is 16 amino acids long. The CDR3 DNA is TGTGCCAGCAGCTTAGTGTTGTCTAGCGGGAGTAATGAGCAGTTCTTC. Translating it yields CASSLVLSSGSNEQFF.

The CDR3 spells CASSLMAEEFF. CDR3 bases: TGTGCCAGCAGTTTGATGGCAGAGGAGTTCTTC. The gene calls are TRBV12-3 or TRBV12-4 and TRBJ2-1; D remains ambiguous. The CDR3 contains 11 residues. V was shortened by 3 bases and J by 14 bases, with 11 bases between the two germline ends.

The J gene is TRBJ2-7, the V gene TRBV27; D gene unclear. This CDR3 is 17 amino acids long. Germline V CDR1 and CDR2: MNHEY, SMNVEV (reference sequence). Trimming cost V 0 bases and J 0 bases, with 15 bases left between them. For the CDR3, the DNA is TGTGCCAGCAGTTTATCTGGCAGTCCTAGGAGCTCCTACGAGCAGTACTTC. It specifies CASSLSGSPRSSYEQYF.

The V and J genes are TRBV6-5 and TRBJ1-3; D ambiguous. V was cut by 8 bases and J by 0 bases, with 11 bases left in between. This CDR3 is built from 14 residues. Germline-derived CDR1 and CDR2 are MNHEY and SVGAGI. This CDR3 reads CASGGGTSGNTIYF. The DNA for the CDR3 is TGTGCCAGCGGAGGTGGTACCTCTGGAAACACCATATATTTT.